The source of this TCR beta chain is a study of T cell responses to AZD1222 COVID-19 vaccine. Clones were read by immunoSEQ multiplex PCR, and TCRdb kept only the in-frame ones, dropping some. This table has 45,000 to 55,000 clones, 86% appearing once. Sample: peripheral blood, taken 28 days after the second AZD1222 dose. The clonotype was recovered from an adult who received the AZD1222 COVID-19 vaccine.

CDR3 coding DNA: TGTGCCAGCAGCCCCCGTAGCGGGAGGGGCTTCACAGATACGCAGTATTTT. Translating it yields CASSPRSGRGFTDTQYF. The J gene is TRBJ2-3, the V gene TRBV7-2, with 11 bases identical to TRBD2. From germline, CDR1 is SGHTA and CDR2 FQGNSA. The CDR3 loop spans 17 amino acids. V dropped 5 bases and J dropped 2; count of bases not matched to a gene: 9.